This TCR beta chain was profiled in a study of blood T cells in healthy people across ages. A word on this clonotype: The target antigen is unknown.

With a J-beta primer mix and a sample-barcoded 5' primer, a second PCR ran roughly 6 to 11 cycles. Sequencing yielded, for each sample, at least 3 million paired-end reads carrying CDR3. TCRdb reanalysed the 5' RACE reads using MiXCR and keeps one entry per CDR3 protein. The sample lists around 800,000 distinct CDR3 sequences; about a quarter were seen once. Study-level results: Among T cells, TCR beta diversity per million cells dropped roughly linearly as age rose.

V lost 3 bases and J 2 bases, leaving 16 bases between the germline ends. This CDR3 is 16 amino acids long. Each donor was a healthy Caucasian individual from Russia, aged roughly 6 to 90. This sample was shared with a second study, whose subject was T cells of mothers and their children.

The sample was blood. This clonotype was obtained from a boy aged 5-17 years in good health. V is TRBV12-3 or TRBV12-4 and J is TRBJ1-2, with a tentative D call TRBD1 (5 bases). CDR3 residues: CASSLRQGGLNYGYTF. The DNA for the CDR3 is TGTGCCAGCAGTTTGAGGCAGGGAGGTCTAAACTATGGCTACACCTTC.